Below, one T cell receptor (beta chain) is given with its context. The antigen this receptor binds is unknown. No much larger clonotype is one base removed from it; base qualities were not supplied. These data belong to a study of identical twins (dated by TCRdb to 2016 to 2017). Context from the whole study: The study deep-sequenced TCR alpha and beta repertoires from monozygotic twins, unrelated adults of various ages and cord blood to test whether fetal clonotypes persist. Replicate twin experiments were performed at different times using different library preparation protocols to rule out contamination. Study-wide conclusions, independent of this receptor: Zero-insertion analyses could be partly confounded by invariant T cells such as MAIT and iNKT, although diverse VJ usage argued against such confounding for most clonotypes. The excess sharing between twins in beta out-of-frame sequences was weaker because fewer shared sequences reduced the signal-to-noise ratio. Abundant cord blood beta clonotypes carried fewer insertions; young adult naive repertoires showed a weaker similar trend, while memory repertoires showed none. Because the same donors could not be followed over many years, the conclusions relied on cross-sectional statistical analysis. Recombination models systematically underestimated out-of-frame TCR alpha sharing in monozygotic twins but agreed with sharing between unrelated individuals. Compared with coincidental sharing between unrelated individuals, an excess of low generation-probability sequences was observed among out-of-frame TCR alpha sequences shared between twins.

Every donor was a healthy Caucasian. Using Miltenyi CD45RO+ enrichment and human naive T-cell isolation kits, memory (CD45RO+) and naive T cells were isolated from PBMC. Receptors were amplified or captured by 5' RACE. The data were produced on an Illumina HiSeq 2000. A universal primer binding site was introduced by template switching, and a unique molecular identifier was present in the final cDNA, enabling accurate counting of TCR cDNA molecules. First-strand cDNA for TCR alpha and beta chains was synthesized from specific primers in the conserved constant-segment region. To control for contamination, each cDNA library was double barcoded with a SMART-Mk sample barcode plus Illumina barcodes. TruSeq adapter sequences, together with Illumina sample barcodes, were added in two successive PCR steps. Sequencing of the TCR alpha and beta cDNA libraries was done on the Illumina HiSeq platform using custom primers. In the original analysis: Unique molecular identifiers were extracted from raw reads with MiGEC, and CDR3 positions were determined with MiXCR. Recombination models were inferred per individual with the repgenHMM and IGoR tools using an EM algorithm. Shared clonotype analysis was performed with the tcR package in R, normalizing sharing by the product of cloneset sizes. Out-of-frame nonproductive sequences were analyzed to study raw recombination free of thymic and clonal selection effects. The public sequencing data were trimmed at Q25 with fastp and processed into clonotypes with MiXCR by TCRdb, which kept only in-frame beta chains. Under each unique CDR3 protein, matching rows form one entry showing the most common genes and DNA. The V and J calls were determined by TCRdb, not by the authors. This sample holds roughly 260,000 distinct CDR3 sequences; over 12% were observed only once. The top ten clonotypes cover approximately 8.8% of the sample.

The CDR3 covers 16 residues, taking in both the cysteine and the phenylalanine. Only the CDR3 part of the read is kept: 48 bases, read in frame from the first base. From the germline V gene, CDR1 is MNHEY and CDR2 is SVGAGI. The trim is 0 bases for V and 0 bases for J, with a gap of 6 bases between the germline ends. Rearrangement joined TRBV6-5 to TRBJ2-6; the D gene remains uncertain. Sample: memory (CD45RO+) T cells sorted from blood. The cell subset or site label of this sample denotes: CD45RO+ enriched T cells. This sequence originates from a woman aged 18-29 years in good health. This receptor carries the CDR3 CASSYSRSSGANVLTF. The DNA sequence is TGTGCCAGCAGTTACTCCCGCAGCTCTGGGGCCAACGTCCTGACTTTC.